The table lists the clone carrying this TCR beta chain with a few counts. V lost 6 bases and J 3 bases, leaving 14 bases between the germline ends. CDR3 size: 14 residues. CDR1 is MDHEN and CDR2 is SYDVKM in the germline V gene. Original analysis: Reference gene primer amplification gave estimated nucleated cell counts. Data came from immunoSEQ multiplex PCR; TCRdb stores just in-frame clones and leaves some out. The DNA gave D and trimming, while V, J and clone size come from that table. The sample lists a few hundred thousand clones; over 80% were seen once. These data come from a study of blood T cell repertoires in COVID-19. Study-wide context: The cDNA or gDNA used as material had been derived from T cells, B-cell-depleted T cells, or PBMCs.

The V gene is TRBV28, the J gene TRBJ1-2, with a tentative D call TRBD1 (6 bases). Sequences were obtained from peripheral blood. The receptor was derived from a woman aged 40-49 years with acute or convalescent COVID-19. The CDR3 is CASRRQARHYGYTF. In DNA, the CDR3 is TGTGCCAGCAGACGACAGGCGAGACACTATGGCTACACCTTC.